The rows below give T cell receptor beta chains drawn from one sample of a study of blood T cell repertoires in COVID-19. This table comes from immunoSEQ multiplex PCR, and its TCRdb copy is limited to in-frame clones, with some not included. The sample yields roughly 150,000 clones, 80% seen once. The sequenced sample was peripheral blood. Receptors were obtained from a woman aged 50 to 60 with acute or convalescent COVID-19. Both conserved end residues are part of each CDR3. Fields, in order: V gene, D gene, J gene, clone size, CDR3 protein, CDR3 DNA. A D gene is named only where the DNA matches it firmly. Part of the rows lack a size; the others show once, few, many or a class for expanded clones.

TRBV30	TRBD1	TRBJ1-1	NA	CAWSADRTGGRTEAFF	TGTGCCTGGAGTGCCGACCGCACAGGGGGCAGGACTGAAGCTTTCTTT
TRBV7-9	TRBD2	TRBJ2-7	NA	CASSSLAGGPHEQYF	TGTGCCAGCAGCTCCTTAGCGGGGGGGCCACACGAGCAGTACTTC
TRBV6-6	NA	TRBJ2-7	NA	CASNHLPGTSTYEQYF	TGTGCCAGCAATCATTTACCTGGGACAAGTACCTACGAGCAGTACTTC
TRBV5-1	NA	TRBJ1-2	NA	CASSPGYRQHNYGYTF	TGCGCCAGCAGCCCAGGATACAGACAGCATAACTATGGCTACACCTTC
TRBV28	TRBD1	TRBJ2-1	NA	CASRSGQGFNSYNEQFF	TGTGCCAGCAGGTCGGGACAGGGGTTCAACTCCTACAATGAGCAGTTCTTC
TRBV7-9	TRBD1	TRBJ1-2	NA	CASSLEGQGVWYGYTF	TGTGCCAGCAGCCTAGAGGGACAGGGCGTTTGGTATGGCTACACCTTC
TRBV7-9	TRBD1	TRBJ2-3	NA	CASSLVRTGRGADTQYF	TGTGCCAGCAGCTTAGTACGGACAGGCCGAGGGGCAGATACGCAGTATTTT
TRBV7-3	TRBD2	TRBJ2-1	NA	CASSLNSGGAYNEQFF	TGTGCCAGCAGCTTGAATAGCGGGGGCGCTTACAATGAGCAGTTCTTC
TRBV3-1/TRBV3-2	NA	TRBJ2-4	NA	CASSPSDSTDIQYF	TGTGCCAGCAGCCCCTCGGACTCCACGGACATTCAGTACTTC
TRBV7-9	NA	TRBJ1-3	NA	CASSLQGSSGNTIYF	TGTGCCAGCAGCTTACAGGGGTCTTCTGGAAACACCATATATTTT
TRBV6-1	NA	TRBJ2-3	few	CASSEVRGATDTQYF	TGTGCCAGCAGTGAAGTTCGGGGTGCGACAGATACGCAGTATTTT
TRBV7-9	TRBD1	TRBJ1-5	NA	CASSSSGTGKGANQPQHF	TGTGCCAGCAGCTCCAGCGGGACAGGGAAAGGGGCCAATCAGCCCCAGCATTTT
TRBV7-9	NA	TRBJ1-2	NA	CASSQYRVSEDGYTF	TGTGCCAGCAGCCAATACAGGGTCAGTGAAGATGGCTACACCTTC
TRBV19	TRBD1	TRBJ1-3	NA	CATILDPGQVHGNTIYF	TGTGCCACCATCTTGGATCCGGGACAGGTCCATGGAAACACCATATATTTT
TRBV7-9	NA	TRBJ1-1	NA	CASSLPPGLGWNTEAFF	TGTGCCAGCAGTCTACCCCCAGGACTAGGATGGAACACTGAAGCTTTCTTT
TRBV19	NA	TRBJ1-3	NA	CASTVTGIGSGNTIYF	TGTGCCAGTACCGTAACAGGGATTGGGTCTGGAAACACCATATATTTT
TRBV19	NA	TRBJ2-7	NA	CASSIAAFRDSYEQYF	TGTGCCAGTAGTATCGCTGCTTTCCGGGATAGCTACGAGCAGTACTTC
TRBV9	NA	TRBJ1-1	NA	CASSVEGLGAAEAFF	TGTGCCAGCAGCGTAGAGGGTTTGGGGGCCGCTGAAGCTTTCTTT
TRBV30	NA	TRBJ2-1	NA	CAWTPTSTHNEQFF	TGTGCCTGGACGCCGACAAGTACTCACAATGAGCAGTTCTTC
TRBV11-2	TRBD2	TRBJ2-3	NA	CASSLSGGTDTQYF	TGTGCCAGCAGCCTTAGCGGGGGAACAGATACGCAGTATTTT
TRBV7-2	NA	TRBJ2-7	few	CASSLVTDSTYEQYF	TGTGCCAGCAGCTTAGTTACGGACTCCACCTACGAGCAGTACTTC
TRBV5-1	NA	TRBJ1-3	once	CASSQPDRSEGQDHSGNTIYF	TGCGCCAGCAGCCAACCAGACAGGTCCGAAGGTCAGGACCACTCTGGAAACACCATATATTTT
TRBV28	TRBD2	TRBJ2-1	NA	CASSVSGTSGIYEQFF	TGTGCCAGCAGCGTATCCGGGACTAGCGGTATTTATGAGCAGTTCTTC
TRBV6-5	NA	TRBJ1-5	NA	CASSRDFSNQPQHF	TGTGCCAGCAGTAGGGACTTTAGCAATCAGCCCCAGCATTTT
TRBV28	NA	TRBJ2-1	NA	CASSTGTQPYNEQFF	TGTGCCAGCAGTACCGGGACTCAACCATACAATGAGCAGTTCTTC
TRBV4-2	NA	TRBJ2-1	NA	CASSQSTSLAEFF	TGTGCCAGCAGCCAATCAACTAGCCTCGCCGAGTTCTTC
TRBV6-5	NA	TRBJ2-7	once	CASSYSGPGSYEQYF	TGTGCCAGCAGTTACTCCGGCCCGGGCTCCTACGAGCAGTACTTC
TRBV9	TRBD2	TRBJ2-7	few	CASGSGDYEQYF	TGTGCCAGCGGAAGCGGGGACTACGAGCAGTACTTC
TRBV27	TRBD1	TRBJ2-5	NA	CASSSDREKETQYF	TGTGCCAGCAGCAGTGACAGGGAAAAAGAGACCCAGTACTTC
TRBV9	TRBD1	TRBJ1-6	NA	CASSVDGQGDSPLHF	TGTGCCAGCAGCGTAGATGGACAGGGTGATTCACCCCTCCACTTT
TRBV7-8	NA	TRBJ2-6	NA	CASSLEAGYPSGANVLTF	TGTGCCAGCAGCTTAGAAGCAGGGTACCCATCTGGGGCCAACGTCCTGACTTTC
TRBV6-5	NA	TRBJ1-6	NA	CASRRTGSYNSPLHF	TGTGCCAGCAGACGTACAGGGAGTTATAATTCACCCCTCCACTTT
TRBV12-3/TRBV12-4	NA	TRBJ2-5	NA	CASSLNTQETQYF	TGTGCCAGCAGTTTAAACACCCAAGAGACCCAGTACTTC
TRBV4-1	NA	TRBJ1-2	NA	CASSQPDLDSYYGYTF	TGCGCCAGCAGCCAACCGGACCTGGACAGCTACTATGGCTACACCTTC
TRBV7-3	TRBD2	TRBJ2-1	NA	CASSLRLAGDNEQFF	TGTGCCAGCAGCCTACGACTAGCGGGTGACAATGAGCAGTTCTTC
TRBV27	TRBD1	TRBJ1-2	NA	CASSSADREGGYTF	TGTGCCAGCAGTTCCGCGGACAGGGAAGGTGGCTACACCTTC